The 8 T cell receptor beta chains in this list originate from one sample, sequenced in a study of shared clonotypes between healthy human individuals. Clones were read by immunoSEQ multiplex PCR, and TCRdb kept only the in-frame ones, dropping some. Of more than 2 million clones detected, approximately 94% appear once; the ten largest clones hold roughly 0.13%. Sample: naive CD4+ T cells sorted from blood. Noted subset: CD45RA+ positively selected. Receptor source: a man aged 18 to 30 in good health.

About this clone itself: This sample includes further DNA sequences coding for the same CDR3. CDR3 bases: TGTGCCAGCAGCCCCGACCGGGCCGGGGCCAACGTCCTGACTTTC. Its protein product is CASSPDRAGANVLTF. The chain carries TRBV6-4 and TRBJ2-6; no definite D call. The V end was cut by 6 bases, the J end by 4 bases, with 13 bases between. CDR3 size: 15 residues. The germline gives CDR1 MRHNA, CDR2 SNTAGT.

The chain joins TRBV5-1 to TRBJ2-7; 7 bases agree with TRBD2. The junction had 10 bases not matched to a gene; V was cut back by 4 bases and J by 3 bases. The CDR3 contains 15 residues. Germline values: CDR1 SGHRS, CDR2 YFSETQ. The DNA of the CDR3 is TGCGCCAGCAGCCCACCGGGGAGGGTTGGCTACGAGCAGTACTTC. It specifies CASSPPGRVGYEQYF.

This rearrangement joins TRBV6-1 to TRBJ2-7; TRBD2 is a possible D gene (6 bases). CDR1 is MNHNS and CDR2 is SASEGT in the germline V gene. The CDR3 is 13 amino acids. V was cut by 8 bases and J by 2 bases, with 13 bases left in between. The DNA of the CDR3 is TGTGCCAGCGGGTTGGGGGGAGCCTACGAGCAGTACTTC. This sequence encodes CASGLGGAYEQYF.

CDR3: CASGAGDTQYF. The CDR3 DNA reads as TGTGCCAGCGGGGCAGGGGATACGCAGTATTTT. This chain joins TRBV7-9 and TRBJ2-3; weak D call: TRBD1 (5 bases). Between the trimmed V and J ends, which lost 8 bases and 6 bases, there was a span of 9 bases. The CDR3 is made up of 11 amino acids. Germline values: CDR1 SEHNR, CDR2 FQNEAQ (reference sequence).

J is TRBJ2-4 and V is TRBV28; D gene ambiguous. Trimming removed 5 bases from V and 0 bases from J, with 11 bases in between. The germline gives CDR1 MDHEN, CDR2 SYDVKM. The CDR3 has 15 residues. CDR3 region: CASSDLGGAKNIQYF. CDR3 DNA sequence: TGTGCCAGCAGTGACTTAGGCGGAGCCAAAAACATTCAGTACTTC.

Concerning this clone itself: At the DNA level, this CDR3 is encoded by other sequences in the same sample as well. CDR3 nucleotides: TGCGCCAGCAGCTTGAGCGGGACTAACACCGGGGAGCTGTTTTTT. Its translation is CASSLSGTNTGELFF. The chain has TRBV5-1 and TRBJ2-2, with 7 bases aligning to TRBD2. J was trimmed by 2 bases and V by 1 base; bases with no gene match: 2. The CDR3 has 15 amino acids. Germline values: CDR1 SGHRS, CDR2 YFSETQ.

The chain employs TRBV9 and TRBJ1-2, with TRBD1 matching 10 bases. The ends lost 4 bases at V and 2 bases at J; junction bases unmatched: 5. CDR1 SGDLS and CDR2 YYNGEE come from the germline V gene. CDR3 length equals 15 residues. CDR3 amino acids: CASSPGGQGNYGYTF. CDR3 coding DNA: TGTGCCAGCAGCCCAGGGGGACAGGGGAACTATGGCTACACCTTC.

V gene TRBV5-6 combines with J gene TRBJ2-2; possibly TRBD2 for D (6 bases). V lost 3 bases and J lost 4, with 10 bases in between. The germline gives CDR1 SGHDT, CDR2 YYEEEE. The CDR3 runs 14 residues. CDR3 residues: CASSSGLLTGELFF. The CDR3 DNA reads as TGTGCCAGCAGCTCGGGACTCCTCACCGGGGAGCTGTTTTTT. The complete variable domain, with remaining parts taken from reference TRBV5-6 and TRBJ2-2, reads DAGVTQSPTHLIKTRGQQVTLRCSPKSGHDTVSWYQQALGQGPQFIFQYYEEEERQRGNFPDRFSGHQFPNYSSELNVNALLLGDSALYLCASSSGLLTGELFFGEGSRLTVL.